The subject of this entry is one T cell receptor beta chain. Its specificity is unknown. This entry is derived from a study of shared clonotypes between healthy human individuals. Whole-study context: Donors had three CD4 naive, three CD4 memory, two CD8 naive and one CD8 memory plate apiece. Study-wide results and caveats: Clonotype sharing among the donors was expected to vary with sequencing depth.

Splitting the CD4+ cells yielded a CD45RA+ naive subset and a CD45RA-negative memory subset. The germline V and J ends were trimmed by 0 bases and 8 bases, with 16 bases remaining between them. This CDR3 is 15 amino acids long. Germline loops: CDR1 MNHEY, CDR2 SVGAGI. Measured with immunoSEQ multiplex PCR; TCRdb has only the in-frame clones, and not every one. The table has about 2.4 million clones, more than 85% seen once. V gene TRBV6-5 combines with J gene TRBJ1-2, with D possibly matching TRBD1 (6 bases). The sample was naive CD4+ T cells from PBMCs. Noted subset: CD45RA+ positively selected. This sequence was found in a man between 18 and 35 years old in good health. Some clones in this sample may be carry-over from other donors' samples. CDR3 residues: CASSYSPYRAGGYTF. CDR3 nucleotides: TGTGCCAGCAGTTACTCGCCTTACAGGGCGGGGGGCTACACCTTC.